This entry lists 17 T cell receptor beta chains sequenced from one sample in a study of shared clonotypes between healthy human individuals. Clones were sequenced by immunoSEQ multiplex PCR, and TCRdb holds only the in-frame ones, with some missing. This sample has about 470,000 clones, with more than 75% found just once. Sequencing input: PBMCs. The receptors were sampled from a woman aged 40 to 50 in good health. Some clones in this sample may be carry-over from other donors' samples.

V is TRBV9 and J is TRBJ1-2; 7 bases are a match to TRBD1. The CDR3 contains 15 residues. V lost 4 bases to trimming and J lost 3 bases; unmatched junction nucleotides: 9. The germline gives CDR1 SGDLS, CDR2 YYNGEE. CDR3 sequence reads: CASSPRQGPDYGYTF. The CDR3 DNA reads TGTGCCAGCAGCCCCCGACAGGGCCCTGACTATGGCTACACCTTC.

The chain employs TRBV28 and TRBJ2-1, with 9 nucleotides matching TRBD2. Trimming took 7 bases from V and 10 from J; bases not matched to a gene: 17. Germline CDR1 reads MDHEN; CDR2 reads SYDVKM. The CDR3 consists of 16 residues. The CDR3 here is CASITPGGSGRDEQFF. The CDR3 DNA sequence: TGTGCCAGCATTACCCCGGGGGGTAGCGGGAGAGACGAGCAGTTCTTC.

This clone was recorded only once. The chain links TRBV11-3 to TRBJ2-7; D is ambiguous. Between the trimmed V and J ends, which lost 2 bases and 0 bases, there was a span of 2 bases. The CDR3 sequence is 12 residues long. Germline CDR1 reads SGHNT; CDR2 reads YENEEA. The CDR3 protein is CASSLSSYEQYF. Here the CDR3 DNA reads TGTGCCAGCAGCTTATCCTCCTACGAGCAGTACTTC.

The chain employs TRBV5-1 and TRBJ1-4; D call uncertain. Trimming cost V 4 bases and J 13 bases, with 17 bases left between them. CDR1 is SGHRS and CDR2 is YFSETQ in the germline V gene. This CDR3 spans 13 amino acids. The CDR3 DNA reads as TGCGCCAGCAGCATTGGAGGCGGACGTCGACTGTTTTTT. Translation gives CASSIGGGRRLFF.

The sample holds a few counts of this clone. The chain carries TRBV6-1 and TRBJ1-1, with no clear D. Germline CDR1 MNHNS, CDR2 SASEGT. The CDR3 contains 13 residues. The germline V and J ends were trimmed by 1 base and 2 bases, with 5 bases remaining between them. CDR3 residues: CASSEGINTEAFF. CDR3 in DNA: TGTGCCAGCAGTGAAGGCATAAACACTGAAGCTTTCTTT.

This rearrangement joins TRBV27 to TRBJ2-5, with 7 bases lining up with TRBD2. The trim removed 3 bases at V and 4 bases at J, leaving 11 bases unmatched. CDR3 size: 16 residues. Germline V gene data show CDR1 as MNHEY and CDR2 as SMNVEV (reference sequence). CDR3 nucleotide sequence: TGTGCCAGCAGTTTCTGGTCGGCGGGAGCCACAGAGACCCAGTACTTC. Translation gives CASSFWSAGATETQYF.

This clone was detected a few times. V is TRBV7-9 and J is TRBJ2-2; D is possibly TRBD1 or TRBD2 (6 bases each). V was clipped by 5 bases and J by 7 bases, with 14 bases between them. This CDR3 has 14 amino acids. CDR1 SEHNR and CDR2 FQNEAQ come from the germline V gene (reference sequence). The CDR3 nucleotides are TGTGCCAGCAGCCCGAGAGGGGGGTACGGGGAGCTGTTTTTT. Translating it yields CASSPRGGYGELFF.

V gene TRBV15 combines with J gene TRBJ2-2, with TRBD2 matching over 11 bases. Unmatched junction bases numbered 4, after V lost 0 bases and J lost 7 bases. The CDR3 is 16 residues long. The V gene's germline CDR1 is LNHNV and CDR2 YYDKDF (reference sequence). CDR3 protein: CATSRDSSGRVGELFF. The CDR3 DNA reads TGTGCCACCAGCAGAGATAGTAGCGGGAGGGTCGGGGAGCTGTTTTTT.

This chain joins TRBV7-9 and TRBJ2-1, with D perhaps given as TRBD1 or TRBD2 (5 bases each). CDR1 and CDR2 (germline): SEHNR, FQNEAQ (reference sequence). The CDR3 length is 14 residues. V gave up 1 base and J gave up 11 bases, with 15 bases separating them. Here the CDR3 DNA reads TGTGCCAGCAGCTTAGAGGGACCTGACCACCAGCAGTTCTTC. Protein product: CASSLEGPDHQQFF.

The CDR3 region is CASSTPQGDEKLFF. CDR3 in DNA: TGTGCCAGCAGCACCCCGCAGGGTGATGAAAAACTGTTTTTT. V and J are TRBV11-1 and TRBJ1-4; D is perhaps TRBD1 (5 bases). CDR3 length: 14 residues. Per the germline V gene, CDR1 is SGHAT and CDR2 is FQDESV (reference sequence). V lost 5 bases, J lost 6 bases, and 13 bases lay in between. Drawing the rest from reference TRBV11-1 and TRBJ1-4, the complete variable domain is EAEVAQSPRYKITEKSQAVAFWCDPISGHATLYWYRQILGQGPELLVQFQDESVVDDSQLPKDRFSAERLKGVDSTLKIQPAELGDSAMYLCASSTPQGDEKLFFGSGTQLSVL.

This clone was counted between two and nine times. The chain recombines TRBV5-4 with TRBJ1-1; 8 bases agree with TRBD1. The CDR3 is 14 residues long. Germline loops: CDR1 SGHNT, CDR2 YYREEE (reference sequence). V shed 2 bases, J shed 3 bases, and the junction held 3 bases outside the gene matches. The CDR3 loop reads CASSFDRGYTEAFF. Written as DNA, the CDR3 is TGTGCCAGCAGCTTTGACAGGGGCTACACTGAAGCTTTCTTT.

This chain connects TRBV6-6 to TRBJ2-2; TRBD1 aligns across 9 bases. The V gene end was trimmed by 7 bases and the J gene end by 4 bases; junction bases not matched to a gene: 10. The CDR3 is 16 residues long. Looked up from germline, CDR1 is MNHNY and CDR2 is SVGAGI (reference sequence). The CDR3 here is CASTKGQGLGTGELFF. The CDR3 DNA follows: TGTGCCAGCACTAAGGGACAGGGTTTGGGCACCGGGGAGCTGTTTTTT.

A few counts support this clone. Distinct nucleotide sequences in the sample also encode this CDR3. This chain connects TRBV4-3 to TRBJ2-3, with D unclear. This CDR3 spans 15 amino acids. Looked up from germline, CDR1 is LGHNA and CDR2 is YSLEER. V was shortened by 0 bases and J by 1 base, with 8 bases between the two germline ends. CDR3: CASSQDRARTDTQYF. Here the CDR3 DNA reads TGCGCCAGCAGCCAAGATCGCGCCCGCACAGATACGCAGTATTTT.

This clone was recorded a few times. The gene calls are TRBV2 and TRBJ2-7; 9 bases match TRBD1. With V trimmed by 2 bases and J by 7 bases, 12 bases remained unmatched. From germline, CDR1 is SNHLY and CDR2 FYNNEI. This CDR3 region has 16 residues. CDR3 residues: CASSELSGDRAREQYF. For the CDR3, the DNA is TGTGCCAGCAGTGAACTAAGCGGGGACAGGGCTAGGGAGCAGTACTTC.

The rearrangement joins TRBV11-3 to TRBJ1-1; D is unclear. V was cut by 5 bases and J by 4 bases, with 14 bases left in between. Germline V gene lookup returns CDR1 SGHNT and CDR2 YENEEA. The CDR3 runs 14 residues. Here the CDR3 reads CASSPTGEGTEAFF. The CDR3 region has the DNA TGTGCCAGCAGCCCGACGGGTGAGGGCACTGAAGCTTTCTTT.

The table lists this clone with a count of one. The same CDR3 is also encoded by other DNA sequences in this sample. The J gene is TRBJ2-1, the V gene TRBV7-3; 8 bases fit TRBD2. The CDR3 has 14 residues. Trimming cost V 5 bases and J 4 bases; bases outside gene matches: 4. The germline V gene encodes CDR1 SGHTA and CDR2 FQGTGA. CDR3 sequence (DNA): TGTGCCAGCAGCCCTAGCGGGCGGTACAATGAGCAGTTCTTC. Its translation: CASSPSGRYNEQFF.

CDR3 nucleotide sequence: TGTGCCTGGAGTTCCCTGGCGTTGAATTCACCCCTCCACTTT. The encoded protein is CAWSSLALNSPLHF. V is TRBV30 and J is TRBJ1-6, with D unresolved. CDR1 is GTSNPN and CDR2 is SVGIG in the germline V gene (reference sequence). V dropped 2 bases and J dropped 7 bases, with 12 bases sitting between them. The CDR3 is 14 residues long. Full variable domain (remainder filled in from reference TRBV30 and TRBJ1-6): SQTIHQWPATLVQPVGSPLSLECTVEGTSNPNLYWYRQAAGRGLQLLFYSVGIGQISSEVPQNLSASRPQDRQFILSSKKLLLSDSGFYLCAWSSLALNSPLHFGNGTRLTVT.